These T cell receptor beta chains were read from a single sample in a study of technical replicates of blood from a handful of donors. Sequencing was performed with immunoSEQ multiplex PCR; in TCRdb, only in-frame clones are kept and a portion is missing. The sample contains around 61,000 clones, 75% to 90% of which appear only once. The sequencing input was PBMCs. The receptors stem from a human donor in good health. Some clones in this sample may be carry-over from other donors' samples. Both conserved end residues are part of each CDR3. The order of the fields is J gene, D gene, V gene, clone size, CDR3 protein, CDR3 DNA. The D gene is left open where the match is weak. Part of the rows lack a size; the others show once, few, many or a class for expanded clones.

TRBJ2-5 | . | TRBV7-2 | . | CASSLAGTEGETQYF | TGTGCCAGCAGCTTAGCGGGTACGGAGGGCGAGACCCAGTACTTC
TRBJ1-1 | . | TRBV5-1 | . | CASSLTGAATEAFF | TGCGCCAGCAGCCTGACAGGTGCGGCAACTGAAGCTTTCTTT
TRBJ2-5 | TRBD2 | TRBV12-5 | . | CASGSGSGGRSARETQYF | TGTGCTAGTGGTTCCGGTAGCGGGGGGAGATCAGCTCGGGAGACCCAGTACTTC
TRBJ2-3 | . | TRBV9 | . | CASSVGVGSGTDTQYF | TGTGCCAGCAGCGTAGGCGTTGGTAGCGGCACAGATACGCAGTATTTT
TRBJ2-7 | TRBD2 | TRBV11-1 | . | CASSLGLAGAYEQYF | TGTGCCAGCAGCCTCGGACTAGCGGGGGCCTACGAGCAGTACTTC
TRBJ2-1 | TRBD2 | TRBV5-1 | . | CASSRGGSAAYNEQFF | TGCGCCAGCAGCCGGGGGGGGAGCGCCGCCTACAATGAGCAGTTCTTC
TRBJ1-1 | . | TRBV27 | . | CASRVNPQGTEAFF | TGTGCCAGCAGAGTAAATCCTCAGGGAACTGAAGCTTTCTTT
TRBJ1-5 | TRBD1 | TRBV10-3 | . | CAIGGTVNQPQHF | TGTGCCATCGGGGGGACAGTCAATCAGCCCCAGCATTTT
TRBJ2-1 | . | TRBV19 | . | CASSLLETYNEQFF | TGTGCCAGTAGCCTACTAGAGACCTACAATGAGCAGTTCTTC
TRBJ1-5 | . | TRBV7-9 | once | CASGGGSNQPQHF | TGTGCCAGCGGGGGGGGCAGCAATCAGCCCCAGCATTTT
TRBJ1-5 | TRBD1 | TRBV10-3 | once | CATAGGRSNQPQHF | TGTGCCACCGCAGGGGGTCGTAGCAATCAGCCCCAGCATTTT
TRBJ2-3 | TRBD2 | TRBV7-3 | . | CASSLKRGSTDTQYF | TGTGCCAGCAGCTTAAAGCGGGGTAGCACAGATACGCAGTATTTT
TRBJ2-2 | . | TRBV4-1 | . | CASSQAGQGGTGELFF | TGCGCCAGCAGCCAAGCCGGGCAGGGAGGCACCGGGGAGCTGTTTTTT
TRBJ1-1 | TRBD1 | TRBV11-3 | . | CASSRPRTIETGLNTEAFF | TGTGCCAGCAGCCGACCGCGGACGATCGAGACAGGGCTTAACACTGAAGCTTTCTTT
TRBJ1-5 | . | TRBV6-5 | few | CASRQDNNQPQHF | TGTGCCAGCAGACAGGACAACAATCAGCCCCAGCATTTT
TRBJ1-2 | . | TRBV6-5 | . | CASSYSGSNLYGYTF | TGTGCCAGCAGTTACTCGGGCAGTAACCTCTATGGCTACACCTTC
TRBJ2-7 | . | TRBV7-6 | . | CASSLDSSPSSEQYF | TGTGCCAGCAGCTTAGATTCCTCGCCATCTAGCGAGCAGTACTTC
TRBJ2-5 | TRBD1 | TRBV5-1 | . | CASSPRQGAWETQYF | TGCGCCAGCAGCCCAAGACAGGGGGCCTGGGAGACCCAGTACTTC
TRBJ1-3 | TRBD1 | TRBV2 | . | CASRTGSSGNTIYF | TGTGCCAGCAGGACAGGGTCCTCTGGAAACACCATATATTTT
TRBJ1-6 | . | TRBV30 | . | CAWSVGRGLRGGSPLHF | TGTGCCTGGAGTGTAGGTAGGGGACTCCGAGGCGGTTCACCCCTCCACTTT
TRBJ2-3 | TRBD2 | TRBV5-6 | . | CASTLGLAGPTDTQYF | TGTGCCAGCACCTTGGGGCTAGCGGGGCCCACAGATACGCAGTATTTT
TRBJ1-1 | . | TRBV13 | . | CASSLKRGYTEAFF | TGTGCCAGCAGCTTAAAGAGGGGGTACACTGAAGCTTTCTTT
TRBJ2-7 | . | TRBV11-3 | . | CASSLETGPTYEQYF | TGTGCCAGCAGCTTAGAGACGGGTCCGACCTACGAGCAGTACTTC
TRBJ1-2 | TRBD1 | TRBV7-2 | few | CASSSSGTGGAKGSGYTF | TGTGCCAGCAGCTCCTCTGGGACAGGGGGCGCAAAAGGGTCTGGCTACACCTTC
TRBJ2-7 | TRBD2 | TRBV5-4 | once | CASSLKSGVSEQYF | TGTGCCAGCAGCCTTAAGAGCGGGGTATCCGAGCAGTACTTC
TRBJ2-3 | TRBD2 | TRBV7-2 | . | CASGGGGSSDTQYF | TGTGCCAGCGGTGGGGGGGGGTCGTCAGATACGCAGTATTTT
TRBJ2-3 | . | TRBV4-1 | . | CASSLGQGSTDTQYF | TGCGCCAGCAGCCTGGGCCAGGGGAGTACAGATACGCAGTATTTT
TRBJ2-3 | TRBD2 | TRBV7-2 | once | CASSLTSGAMGDTQYF | TGTGCCAGCAGCCTGACTAGCGGGGCGATGGGAGATACGCAGTATTTT
TRBJ2-7 | . | TRBV6-1 | . | CASKPGQGPYEQYF | TGTGCCAGCAAGCCGGGACAAGGTCCCTACGAGCAGTACTTC
TRBJ2-1 | . | TRBV2 | . | CASSLSAGPWDEQFF | TGTGCCAGCAGCCTGAGCGCGGGACCCTGGGATGAGCAGTTCTTC
TRBJ1-1 | TRBD1 | TRBV4-1 | few | CASSQAGTGGTEAFF | TGCGCCAGCAGCCAAGCCGGGACAGGGGGCACTGAAGCTTTCTTT
TRBJ2-7 | TRBD1 | TRBV7-2 | once | CASSLIGQGNEQYF | TGTGCCAGCAGCTTAATCGGACAGGGCAACGAGCAGTACTTC